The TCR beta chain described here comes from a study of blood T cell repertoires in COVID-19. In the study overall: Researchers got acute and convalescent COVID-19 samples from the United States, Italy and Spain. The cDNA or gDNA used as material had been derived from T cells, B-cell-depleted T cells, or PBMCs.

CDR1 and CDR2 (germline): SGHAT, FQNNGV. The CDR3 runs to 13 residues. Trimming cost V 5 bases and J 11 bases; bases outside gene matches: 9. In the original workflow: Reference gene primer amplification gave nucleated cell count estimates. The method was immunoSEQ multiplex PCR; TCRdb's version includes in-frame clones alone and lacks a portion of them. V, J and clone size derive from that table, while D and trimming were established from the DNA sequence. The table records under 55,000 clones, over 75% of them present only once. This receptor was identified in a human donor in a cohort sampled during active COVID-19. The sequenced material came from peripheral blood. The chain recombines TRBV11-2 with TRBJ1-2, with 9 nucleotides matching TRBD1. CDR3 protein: CASSPNPTGGYTF. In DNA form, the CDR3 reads TGTGCCAGCAGCCCGAATCCGACAGGGGGATACACCTTC. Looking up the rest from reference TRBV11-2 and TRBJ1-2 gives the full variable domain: EAGVAQSPRYKIIEKRQSVAFWCNPISGHATLYWYQQILGQGPKLLIQFQNNGVVDDSQLPKDRFSAERLKGVDSTLKIQPAKLEDSAVYLCASSPNPTGGYTFGSGTRLTVV.